Listed here are 3 T cell receptor beta chains from one sample, sequenced in a study of blood T cells in healthy people across ages. The use of a sample-barcoded 5' primer and a J-beta primer mix characterized a second PCR of about 6 to 11 cycles. TCRdb re-called the 5' RACE reads with MiXCR, one entry per CDR3 protein. The sample holds approximately 1.5 million distinct CDR3 sequences; approximately 32% are singletons and the top ten take roughly 10%. Material: blood. These receptors were taken from a young woman in good health.

There are a few counts of this clonotype. The CDR3 protein is CASSPSGPWGAETQYF. The CDR3 DNA is TGTGCCAGCAGCCCTTCTGGTCCCTGGGGCGCGGAGACCCAGTACTTC. The chain couples TRBV7-3 to TRBJ2-5; a possible D gene is TRBD1 (5 bases). This CDR3 spans 16 amino acids. V was cut by 5 bases and J by 5 bases, with 21 bases left in between. Germline V CDR1 and CDR2: SGHTA, FQGTGA.

This chain links TRBV7-2 with TRBJ2-3, with D perhaps TRBD1 or TRBD2 (5 bases each). V was pared by 3 bases and J by 2 bases, with 12 bases between. The CDR3 length is 15 residues. Germline V lookup: CDR1 SGHTA, CDR2 FQGNSA. The CDR3 spells CASSFRRGTTDTQYF. The CDR3 coding sequence is TGTGCCAGCAGCTTCCGACGGGGCACCACAGATACGCAGTATTTT.

V usage is TRBV4-1 and J usage is TRBJ1-4; weak D call: TRBD1 (5 bases). The V end was cut by 2 bases, the J end by 4 bases, with 8 bases between. CDR3 size: 14 residues. Germline V lookup: CDR1 MGHRA, CDR2 YSYEKL. CDR3 sequence: CASSQRGVNEKLFF. The CDR3 coding sequence is TGCGCCAGCAGCCAAAGGGGAGTTAATGAAAAACTGTTTTTT.